Following are 25 T cell receptor beta chains from one sample sequenced in a study of shared clonotypes between healthy human individuals. This table comes from immunoSEQ multiplex PCR, and its TCRdb copy is limited to in-frame clones, with some not included. The sample contains over 2 million clones, just under 95% of which appear only once. Positively selected for CCR7, the CD45RO-negative cells used as naive CD8 cells excluded terminally differentiated effector memory CD45RA+ cells. Sequencing was done on a sample of naive CD8+ T cells sorted from blood. Every receptor here comes from a man in his late teens or twenties in good health.

The chain recombines TRBV5-4 with TRBJ1-2; D gene unclear. CDR1 is SGHNT, CDR2 YYREEE, per germline (reference sequence). The CDR3 totals 11 residues. V was shortened by 2 bases and J by 10 bases, with 9 bases between the two germline ends. Here the CDR3 reads CASSLLQAYTF. As DNA, the CDR3 is TGTGCCAGCAGCTTATTGCAGGCCTACACCTTC.

This chain connects TRBV7-8 to TRBJ2-7; D is unclear. Looked up from germline, CDR1 is SGHVS and CDR2 is FQNEAQ. The ends were cut back, 2 bases at V and 0 bases at J, with 5 bases in the middle. The CDR3 is made up of 13 amino acids. CDR3 DNA: TGTGCCAGCAGCTTATCGAGCTCCTACGAGCAGTACTTC. Its translation: CASSLSSSYEQYF.

The V call is TRBV19, the J call TRBJ2-7, with D tentatively TRBD1 (6 bases). Looked up from germline, CDR1 is LNHDA and CDR2 is SQIVND (reference sequence). CDR3 size: 14 residues. Trimming shortened V by 10 bases and J by 5 bases, and 21 bases separated the two germline ends. CDR3 sequence reads: CATKLARGNHEQYF. For the CDR3, the DNA is TGTGCCACCAAGTTGGCCAGGGGAAACCACGAGCAGTACTTC.

This sequence joins TRBV7-2 and TRBJ2-1, with 9 positions matching TRBD2. Germline V CDR1 and CDR2: SGHTA, FQGNSA. Trimming removed 1 base from V and 7 bases from J; junction bases left unmatched: 8. The CDR3 length is 16 residues. The CDR3 DNA reads as TGTGCCAGCAGCTTAGTAGCGGGACTAGCAAATAATGAGCAGTTCTTC. This translates into CASSLVAGLANNEQFF.

Comments on this clone: The sample carries other DNA sequences with the same CDR3. This chain joins TRBV7-9 and TRBJ2-7; D perhaps matches TRBD2 (6 bases). V was shortened by 1 base and J by 3 bases, with 10 bases between the two germline ends. CDR3 size: 14 residues. Germline-derived CDR1 and CDR2 are SEHNR and FQNEAQ (reference sequence). The CDR3 DNA reads as TGTGCCAGCAGCTTAGGGCCGGGGGTCTACGAGCAGTACTTC. Amino acid sequence: CASSLGPGVYEQYF.

The chain employs TRBV6-5 and TRBJ1-1; 8 nucleotides align to TRBD1. Germline trimming cut 0 bases from V and 1 base from J; bases unmatched to any gene: 1. The length of the CDR3 is 15 residues. Looked up from germline, CDR1 is MNHEY and CDR2 is SVGAGI. CDR3 residues: CASSYSTGANTEAFF. The CDR3 nucleotides are TGTGCCAGCAGTTACTCGACAGGGGCGAACACTGAAGCTTTCTTT.

This chain connects TRBV4-1 to TRBJ2-3, with TRBD2 matching over 13 bases. Germline V CDR1 and CDR2: MGHRA, YSYEKL. The CDR3 is made up of 15 amino acids. The junction had 10 bases not matched to a gene; V was cut back by 2 bases and J by 14 bases. The chain's CDR3 is CASSQLGTSGVSPYF. The CDR3 DNA sequence: TGCGCCAGCAGCCAACTCGGGACTAGCGGGGTCTCCCCGTATTTT.

The DNA of the CDR3 is TGTGCCAGCAGTGAAGATCCAGCCGGCGAGCAGTACTTC. Translating gives CASSEDPAGEQYF. This chain uses TRBV2 with TRBJ2-7; D unclear. Germline CDR1 reads SNHLY; CDR2 reads FYNNEI. The CDR3 contains 13 residues. V was shortened by 1 base and J by 6 bases, with 10 bases between the two germline ends.

The chain is built from TRBV10-3 and TRBJ1-3; D not resolved. The germline gives CDR1 ENHRY, CDR2 SYGVKD. This CDR3 comprises 17 residues. The V end lost 0 bases, the J end lost 0 bases, and 12 bases lay between the germline ends. CDR3 sequence: CAISESGQVPSGNTIYF. The CDR3 nucleotides are TGTGCCATCAGTGAGTCAGGGCAGGTACCCTCTGGAAACACCATATATTTT.

This CDR3 reads CSVESTGNYEQYF. The CDR3 DNA is TGCAGCGTTGAATCCACAGGAAACTACGAGCAGTACTTC. The V and J genes are TRBV29-1 and TRBJ2-7, with a weak D call TRBD1 (5 bases). This CDR3 contains 13 residues. The V and J ends lost 2 bases and 3 bases respectively, with 11 bases between them. Germline V lookup: CDR1 SQVTM, CDR2 ANQGSEA.

This clone was found a few times. The chain carries TRBV7-9 and TRBJ1-5; TRBD1 aligns across 8 bases. From germline, CDR1 is SEHNR and CDR2 FQNEAQ (reference sequence). V lost 5 bases to trimming and J lost 0 bases; unmatched junction nucleotides: 6. CDR3 length: 16 residues. The chain's CDR3 is CASSPLTGASNQPQHF. CDR3 DNA: TGTGCCAGCAGCCCCCTGACAGGGGCTAGCAATCAGCCCCAGCATTTT.

V is TRBV15 and J is TRBJ2-1, with D possibly being TRBD2 (6 bases). V was clipped by 5 bases and J by 7 bases, with 18 bases between them. Germline V gene lookup returns CDR1 LNHNV and CDR2 YYDKDF (reference sequence). This CDR3 is built from 15 residues. CDR3 nucleotide sequence: TGTGCCACCAGCGGACCGGGACTTCCCCTAAATGAGCAGTTCTTC. This sequence encodes CATSGPGLPLNEQFF.

V and J are TRBV9 and TRBJ2-3, with 10 bases that match TRBD1. The CDR3 runs 17 residues. Germline V gene sequence: CDR1 SGDLS, CDR2 YYNGEE. V shed 3 bases, J shed 5 bases, and the junction held 12 bases outside the gene matches. This CDR3 is CASSAHSGTGEEDTQYF. CDR3 nucleotides: TGTGCCAGCAGCGCCCATTCCGGGACAGGGGAGGAAGATACGCAGTATTTT. The variable domain in full, with the rest retrieved from reference TRBV9 and TRBJ2-3, is DSGVTQTPKHLITATGQRVTLRCSPRSGDLSVYWYQQSLDQGLQFLIQYYNGEERAKGNILERFSAQQFPDLHSELNLSSLELGDSALYFCASSAHSGTGEEDTQYFGPGTRLTVL.

This clone was counted once. The chain couples TRBV7-9 to TRBJ2-5; D is perhaps TRBD2 (5 bases). The germline V gene encodes CDR1 SEHNR and CDR2 FQNEAQ (reference sequence). This CDR3 region has 14 residues. Trimming cost V 5 bases and J 4 bases, with 14 bases left between them. The CDR3 nucleotides are TGTGCCAGCAGCCCCCGAGGGCTTGGAGAGACCCAGTACTTC. Amino acids: CASSPRGLGETQYF. The full variable domain, in which reference TRBV7-9 and TRBJ2-5 provide the parts outside the CDR3, is DTGVSQNPRHKITKRGQNVTFRCDPISEHNRLYWYRQTLGQGPEFLTYFQNEAQLEKSRLLSDRFSAERPKGSFSTLEIQRTEQGDSAMYLCASSPRGLGETQYFGPGTRLLVL.

The chain combines TRBV27 with TRBJ2-7, with 12 bases lining up with TRBD2. The germline V gene encodes CDR1 MNHEY and CDR2 SMNVEV (reference sequence). The CDR3 covers 16 residues. V dropped 5 bases and J dropped 5; count of bases not matched to a gene: 10. CDR3 nucleotides: TGTGCCAGCAGTCACCTCAGACTAGCGGGAGTAGACGAGCAGTACTTC. As protein: CASSHLRLAGVDEQYF.

The chain is built from TRBV6-6 and TRBJ2-3; 8 positions agree with TRBD2. Germline trimming cut 0 bases from V and 5 bases from J; bases unmatched to any gene: 4. This CDR3 has 15 amino acids. The V gene's germline CDR1 is MNHNY and CDR2 SVGAGI (reference sequence). The CDR3 DNA reads as TGTGCCAGCAGTTACTCCGCGGGGGGAGGAGATACGCAGTATTTT. Protein: CASSYSAGGGDTQYF.

CDR3 region: CASSMEPNENTGELFF. The CDR3, as DNA: TGTGCCAGCAGCATGGAACCTAACGAGAACACCGGGGAGCTGTTTTTT. The chain couples TRBV11-3 to TRBJ2-2; D gene unclear. Germline V gene data show CDR1 as SGHNT and CDR2 as YENEEA. CDR3 length equals 16 residues. Trimming removed 5 bases from V and 1 base from J, with 14 bases in between.

This chain links TRBV7-9 with TRBJ2-7; D gene ambiguous. V lost 3 bases and J 6 bases, leaving 12 bases between the germline ends. Germline V gives CDR1 SEHNR, CDR2 FQNEAQ (reference sequence). CDR3 length: 13 residues. The CDR3 region has the DNA TGTGCCAGCAGCTTTAATATCCTTCCCGAGCAGTACTTC. It translates to CASSFNILPEQYF.

The chain recombines TRBV7-9 with TRBJ2-7, with TRBD2 matching 7 bases. CDR3 length: 13 amino acids. Germline V gene data show CDR1 as SEHNR and CDR2 as FQNEAQ (reference sequence). Trimming cost V 7 bases and J 0 bases; bases outside gene matches: 3. CDR3: CASTSGSSYEQYF. CDR3 nucleotides: TGTGCCAGCACTAGCGGTAGCTCCTACGAGCAGTACTTC.

This chain connects TRBV6-5 to TRBJ2-7; tentative D call: TRBD1 (6 bases). The CDR3 is 16 amino acids. The V and J ends lost 0 bases and 4 bases respectively, with 16 bases between them. Germline V lookup: CDR1 MNHEY, CDR2 SVGAGI. CDR3 DNA: TGTGCCAGCAGTTACTCGAAGACAGGCGGTCATTACGAGCAGTACTTC. The encoded protein is CASSYSKTGGHYEQYF.

The chain joins TRBV5-4 to TRBJ2-7; TRBD2 matches at 10 bases. This CDR3 comprises 16 residues. The V and J ends lost 4 bases and 1 base, in that order; junction bases with no gene match: 8. Germline V gives CDR1 SGHNT, CDR2 YYREEE (reference sequence). As DNA, the CDR3 is TGTGCCAGCAGCCCTCCAACTAGCGGGGCATCCTACGAGCAGTACTTC. Its translation: CASSPPTSGASYEQYF.

This clone was detected once. This sample includes further DNA sequences coding for the same CDR3. The chain is built from TRBV5-1 and TRBJ2-7, with D perhaps matching TRBD2 (5 bases). Trimming took off 1 base at V and 0 bases at J, with 8 bases between the two ends. This CDR3 is built from 14 residues. In germline, CDR1 is SGHRS, CDR2 YFSETQ. CDR3 amino acids: CASSLIGSSYEQYF. CDR3 DNA: TGCGCCAGCAGCTTGATAGGGAGCTCCTACGAGCAGTACTTC. Full variable domain (missing parts from reference TRBV5-1 and TRBJ2-7): KAGVTQTPRYLIKTRGQQVTLSCSPISGHRSVSWYQQTPGQGLQFLFEYFSETQRNKGNFPGRFSGRQFSNSRSEMNVSTLELGDSALYLCASSLIGSSYEQYFGPGTRLTVT.

The chain links TRBV4-1 to TRBJ2-1, with a tentative D call TRBD1 (6 bases). CDR1 and CDR2 (germline): MGHRA, YSYEKL. The CDR3 has 15 residues. V lost 1 base and J 5 bases, leaving 12 bases between the germline ends. In DNA form, the CDR3 reads TGCGCCAGCAGCCAAGGGACAGCGGTGAACAATGAGCAGTTCTTC. It is translated as CASSQGTAVNNEQFF.

Regarding this clone: This specimen includes other DNA sequences encoding the same CDR3. The chain uses TRBV2 and TRBJ2-7; D perhaps matches TRBD2 (6 bases). Deletions cut 0 bases from V and 0 bases from J, with 6 bases between. The CDR3 covers 14 residues. The germline gives CDR1 SNHLY, CDR2 FYNNEI. CDR3 sequence: CASSEAGSSYEQYF. The CDR3 DNA is TGTGCCAGCAGTGAAGCCGGGAGCTCCTACGAGCAGTACTTC.

This clone turned up a few times. The V gene is TRBV4-1, the J gene TRBJ1-2; D uncertain. Trimming removed 0 bases at V and 1 base at J, with 6 bases between. The length of the CDR3 is 14 residues. Germline CDR1 MGHRA, CDR2 YSYEKL. DNA of the CDR3: TGCGCCAGCAGCCAAGAGTCCCTTAACTATGGCTACACCTTC. Protein: CASSQESLNYGYTF.